The T cell receptor (beta chain) under discussion was sequenced for a study of blood T cell repertoires in COVID-19. About the study: Italy, Spain and the United States were the sources of the convalescent and acute COVID-19 samples. In each case, the material was cDNA or gDNA derived from T cells, B-cell-depleted T cells, or PBMCs.

The authors' processing: Cell counts per sample came from amplifying reference gene primers. TCRdb's copy holds only in-frame clones and misses some; the assay was immunoSEQ multiplex PCR. That table furnishes V, J and clone size, whereas the DNA furnished D and trimming. The data contain hundreds of thousands of clones, about nine tenths of them singletons. The sequence came from a man aged 55 to 70 who had recovered from COVID-19. Specimen: peripheral blood.

CDR3 nucleotide sequence: TGTGCCAGCAGTTACTGGCGGGGGACCGGGAATGAGCAGTTCTTC. Translated: CASSYWRGTGNEQFF. The V call is TRBV6-5, the J call TRBJ2-1; 7 nucleotides match TRBD2. This CDR3 spans 15 amino acids. Germline V CDR1 and CDR2: MNHEY, SVGAGI. The V and J ends lost 1 base and 7 bases, in that order; junction bases with no gene match: 7.